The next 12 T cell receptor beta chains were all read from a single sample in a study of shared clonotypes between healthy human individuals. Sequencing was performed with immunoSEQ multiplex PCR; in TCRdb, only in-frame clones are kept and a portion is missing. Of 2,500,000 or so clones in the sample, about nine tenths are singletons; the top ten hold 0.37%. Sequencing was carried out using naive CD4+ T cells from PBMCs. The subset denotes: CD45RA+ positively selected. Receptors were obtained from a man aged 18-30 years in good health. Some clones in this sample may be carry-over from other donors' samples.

The CDR3 bases are TGTGCCAGCAGCTTTGTCGGGGAGGGTCAGCCCCAGCATTTT. Translation: CASSFVGEGQPQHF. The chain links TRBV7-2 to TRBJ1-5; no clear D. The germline V gene has CDR1 SGHTA and CDR2 FQGNSA. The V end was cut by 3 bases, the J end by 6 bases, with 12 bases between. CDR3 length: 14 residues.

This CDR3 reads CAWRSGAPYEQYF. The CDR3 coding sequence is TGTGCCTGGAGATCGGGAGCACCCTACGAGCAGTACTTC. The gene calls are TRBV30 and TRBJ2-7; tentative D call: TRBD2 (6 bases). V lost 3 bases, J lost 2 bases, and 11 bases lay in between. CDR1 and CDR2 from the germline V gene are GTSNPN and SVGIG (reference sequence). The CDR3 length is 13 residues.

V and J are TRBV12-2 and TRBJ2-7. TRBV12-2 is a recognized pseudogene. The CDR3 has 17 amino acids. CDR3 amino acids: CASRLALPGPSSYEQYF. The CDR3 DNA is TGTGCAAGTCGCTTAGCCCTTCCGGGGCCTAGCTCCTACGAGCAGTACTTC.

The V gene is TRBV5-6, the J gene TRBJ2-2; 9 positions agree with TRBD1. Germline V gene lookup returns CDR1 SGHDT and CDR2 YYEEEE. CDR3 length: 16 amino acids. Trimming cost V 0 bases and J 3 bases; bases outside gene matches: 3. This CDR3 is CASSLAGTGYTGELFF. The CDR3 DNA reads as TGTGCCAGCAGCTTGGCCGGGACAGGGTACACCGGGGAGCTGTTTTTT.

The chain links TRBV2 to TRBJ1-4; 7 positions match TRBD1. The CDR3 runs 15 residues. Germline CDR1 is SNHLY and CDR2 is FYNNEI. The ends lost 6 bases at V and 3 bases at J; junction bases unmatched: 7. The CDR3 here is CASRQTGAPNEKLFF. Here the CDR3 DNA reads TGTGCCAGCAGACAAACAGGGGCCCCTAATGAAAAACTGTTTTTT.

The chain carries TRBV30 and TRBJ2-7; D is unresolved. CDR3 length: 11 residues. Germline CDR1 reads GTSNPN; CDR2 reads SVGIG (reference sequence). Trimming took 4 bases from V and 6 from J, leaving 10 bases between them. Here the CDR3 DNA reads TGTGCCTGGACCGAACGAGGCGAGCAGTACTTC. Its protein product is CAWTERGEQYF.

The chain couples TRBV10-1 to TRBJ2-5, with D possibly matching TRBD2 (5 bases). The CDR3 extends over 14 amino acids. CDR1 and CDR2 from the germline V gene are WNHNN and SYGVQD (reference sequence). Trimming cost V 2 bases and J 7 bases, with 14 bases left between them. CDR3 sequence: CASSEVVGEGTQYF. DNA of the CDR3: TGCGCCAGCAGTGAGGTAGTCGGGGAAGGGACCCAGTACTTC.

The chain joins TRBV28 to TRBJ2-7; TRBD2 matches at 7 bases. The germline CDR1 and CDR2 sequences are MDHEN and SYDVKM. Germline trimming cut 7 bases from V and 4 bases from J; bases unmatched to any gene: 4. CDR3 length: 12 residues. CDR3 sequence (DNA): TGTGCCAGCACCCGGACTAGTTACGAGCAGTACTTC. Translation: CASTRTSYEQYF.

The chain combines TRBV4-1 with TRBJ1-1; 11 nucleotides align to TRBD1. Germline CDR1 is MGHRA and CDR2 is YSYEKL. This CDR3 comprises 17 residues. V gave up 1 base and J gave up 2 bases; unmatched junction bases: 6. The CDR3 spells CASSQGEGQGDNTEAFF. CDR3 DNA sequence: TGCGCCAGCAGCCAAGGCGAGGGACAGGGGGATAACACTGAAGCTTTCTTT.

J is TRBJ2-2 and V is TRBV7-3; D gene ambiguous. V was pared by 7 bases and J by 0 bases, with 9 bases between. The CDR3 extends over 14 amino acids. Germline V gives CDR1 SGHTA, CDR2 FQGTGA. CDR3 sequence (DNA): TGTGCCAGCATCATATATTCGAACACCGGGGAGCTGTTTTTT. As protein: CASIIYSNTGELFF.

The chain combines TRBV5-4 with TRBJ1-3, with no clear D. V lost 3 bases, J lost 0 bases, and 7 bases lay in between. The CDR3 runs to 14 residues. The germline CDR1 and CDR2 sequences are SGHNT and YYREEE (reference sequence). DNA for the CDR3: TGTGCCAGCAGCTCATGGGGCTCTGGAAACACCATATATTTT. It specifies CASSSWGSGNTIYF.

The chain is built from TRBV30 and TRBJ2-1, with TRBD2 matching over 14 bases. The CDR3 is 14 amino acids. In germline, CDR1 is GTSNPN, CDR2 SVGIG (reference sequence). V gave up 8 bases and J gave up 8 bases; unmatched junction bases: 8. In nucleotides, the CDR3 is TGTGCCCGCCGAAGGGGACTAGCGGGAGATGAGCAGTTCTTC. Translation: CARRRGLAGDEQFF.